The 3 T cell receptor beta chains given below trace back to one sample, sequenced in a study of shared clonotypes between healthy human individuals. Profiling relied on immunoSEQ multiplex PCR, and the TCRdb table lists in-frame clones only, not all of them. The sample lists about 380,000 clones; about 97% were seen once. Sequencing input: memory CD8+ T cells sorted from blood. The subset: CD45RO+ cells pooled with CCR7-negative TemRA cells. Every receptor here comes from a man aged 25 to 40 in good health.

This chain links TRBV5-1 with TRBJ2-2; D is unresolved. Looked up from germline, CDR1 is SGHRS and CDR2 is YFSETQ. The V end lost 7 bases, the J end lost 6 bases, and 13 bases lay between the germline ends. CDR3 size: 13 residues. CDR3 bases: TGCGCCAGCGAGCAAAGCCTCTCCGGGGAGCTGTTTTTT. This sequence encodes CASEQSLSGELFF.

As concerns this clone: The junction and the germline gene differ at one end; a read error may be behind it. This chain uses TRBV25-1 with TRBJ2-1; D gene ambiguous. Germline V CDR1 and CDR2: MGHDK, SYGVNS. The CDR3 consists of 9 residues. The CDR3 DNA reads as TGTGCCAGCAGTGTCCCTGAGCTCTTC. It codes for CASSVPELF. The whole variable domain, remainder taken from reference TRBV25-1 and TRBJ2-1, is EADIYQTPRYLVIGTGKKITLECSQTMGHDKMYWYQQDPGMELHLIHYSYGVNSTEKGDLSSESTVSRIRTEHFPLTLESARPSHTSQYLCASSVPELFGPGTRLTVL.

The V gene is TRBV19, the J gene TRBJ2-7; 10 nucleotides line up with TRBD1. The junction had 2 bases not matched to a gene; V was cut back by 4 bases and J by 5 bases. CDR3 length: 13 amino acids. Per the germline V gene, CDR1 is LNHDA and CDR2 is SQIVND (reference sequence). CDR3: CASSRQGANEQYF. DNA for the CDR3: TGTGCCAGTAGTAGACAGGGGGCGAACGAGCAGTACTTC.